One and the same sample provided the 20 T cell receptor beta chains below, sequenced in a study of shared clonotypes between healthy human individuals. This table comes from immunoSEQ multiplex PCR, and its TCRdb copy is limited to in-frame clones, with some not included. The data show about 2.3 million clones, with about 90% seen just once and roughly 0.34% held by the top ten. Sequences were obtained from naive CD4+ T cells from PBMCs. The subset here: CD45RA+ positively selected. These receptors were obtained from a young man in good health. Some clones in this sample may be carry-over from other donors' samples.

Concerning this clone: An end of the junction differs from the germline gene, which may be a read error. The CDR3 reads CASSLGSTGRPNF. CDR3 sequence (DNA): TGTGCCAGCAGTTTAGGATCGACAGGGCGGCCGAACTTC. The chain is built from TRBV28 and TRBJ2-7, with 7 nucleotides matching TRBD1. CDR3 length equals 13 residues. Per germline, CDR1 MDHEN and CDR2 SYDVKM.

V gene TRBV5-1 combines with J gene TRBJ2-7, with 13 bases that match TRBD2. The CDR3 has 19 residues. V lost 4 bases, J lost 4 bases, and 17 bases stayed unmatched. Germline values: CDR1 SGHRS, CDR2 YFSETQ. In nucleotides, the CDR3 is TGCGCCAGCAGCGCGCGGGCAGGGGGTAGGACTAGCGGGAGATACGAGCAGTACTTC. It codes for CASSARAGGRTSGRYEQYF.

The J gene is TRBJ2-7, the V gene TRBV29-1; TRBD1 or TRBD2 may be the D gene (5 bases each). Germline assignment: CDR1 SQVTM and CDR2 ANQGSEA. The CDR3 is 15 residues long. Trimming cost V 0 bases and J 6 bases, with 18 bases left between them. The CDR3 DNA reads TGCAGCGTTGAAGATACTGGGGGACGGAGAATCGAGCAGTACTTC. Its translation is CSVEDTGGRRIEQYF.

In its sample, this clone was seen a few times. In DNA, the CDR3 is TGTGCCAGTAGCTCTAAGGGTCGTCATGAGCAGTTCTTC. Translation gives CASSSKGRHEQFF. The V gene is TRBV19, the J gene TRBJ2-1, with D unclear. CDR3 length: 13 amino acids. Deletions cut 6 bases from V and 8 bases from J, with 14 bases between. CDR1 and CDR2 (germline): LNHDA, SQIVND (reference sequence).

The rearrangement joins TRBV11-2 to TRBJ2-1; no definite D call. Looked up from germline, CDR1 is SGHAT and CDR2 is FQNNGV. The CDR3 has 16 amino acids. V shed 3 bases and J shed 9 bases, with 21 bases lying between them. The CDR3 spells CASSLVYRADPTEQFF. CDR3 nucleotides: TGTGCCAGCAGCTTGGTGTATCGGGCCGATCCGACTGAGCAGTTCTTC.

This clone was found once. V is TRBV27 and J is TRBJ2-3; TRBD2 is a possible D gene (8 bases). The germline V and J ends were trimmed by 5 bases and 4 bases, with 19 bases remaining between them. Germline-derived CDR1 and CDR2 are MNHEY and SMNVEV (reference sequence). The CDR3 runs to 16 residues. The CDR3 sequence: CASSQGGGRNADTQYF. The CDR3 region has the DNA TGTGCCAGCAGTCAAGGGGGCGGGAGGAATGCAGATACGCAGTATTTT.

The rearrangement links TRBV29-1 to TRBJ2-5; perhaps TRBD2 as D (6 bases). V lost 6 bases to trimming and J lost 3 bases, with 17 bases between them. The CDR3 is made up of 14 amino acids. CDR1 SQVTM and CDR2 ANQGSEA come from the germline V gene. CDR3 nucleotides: TGCAGCGTGGGAGGAGGGACGAGGGAAGAGACCCAGTACTTC. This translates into CSVGGGTREETQYF.

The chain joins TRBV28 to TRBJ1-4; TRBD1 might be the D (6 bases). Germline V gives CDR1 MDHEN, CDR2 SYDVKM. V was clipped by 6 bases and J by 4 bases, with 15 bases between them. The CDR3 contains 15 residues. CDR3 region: CASRSQGPLNEKLFF. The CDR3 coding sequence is TGTGCCAGCAGGAGCCAGGGGCCCCTTAATGAAAAACTGTTTTTT.

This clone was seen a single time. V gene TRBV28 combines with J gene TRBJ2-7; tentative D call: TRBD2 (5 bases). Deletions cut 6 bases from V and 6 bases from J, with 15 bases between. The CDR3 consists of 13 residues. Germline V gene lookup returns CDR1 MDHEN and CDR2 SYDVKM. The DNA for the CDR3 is TGTGCCAGCAGCACCCGGTCACGGGGCGAGCAGTACTTC. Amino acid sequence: CASSTRSRGEQYF.

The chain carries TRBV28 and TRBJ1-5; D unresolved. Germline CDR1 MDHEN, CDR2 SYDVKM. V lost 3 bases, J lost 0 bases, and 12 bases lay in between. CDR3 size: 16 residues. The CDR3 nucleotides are TGTGCCAGCAGTTTCGGAGCAATATCTAGCAATCAGCCCCAGCATTTT. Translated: CASSFGAISSNQPQHF. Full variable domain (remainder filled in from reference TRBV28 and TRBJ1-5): DVKVTQSSRYLVKRTGEKVFLECVQDMDHENMFWYRQDPGLGLRLIYFSYDVKMKEKGDIPEGYSVSREKKERFSLILESASTNQTSMYLCASSFGAISSNQPQHFGDGTRLSIL.

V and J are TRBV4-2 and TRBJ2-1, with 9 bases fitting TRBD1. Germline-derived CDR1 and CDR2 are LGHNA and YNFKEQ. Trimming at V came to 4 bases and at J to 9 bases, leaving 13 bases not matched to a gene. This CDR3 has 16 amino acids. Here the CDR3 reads CASSPTSGTGRSEQFF. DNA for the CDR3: TGTGCCAGCAGCCCGACCTCCGGGACAGGGAGGAGTGAGCAGTTCTTC.

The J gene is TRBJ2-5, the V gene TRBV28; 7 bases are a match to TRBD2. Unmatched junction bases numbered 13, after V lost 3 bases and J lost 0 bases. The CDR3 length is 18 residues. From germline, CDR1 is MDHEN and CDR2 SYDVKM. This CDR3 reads CASSLYKRASGNQETQYF. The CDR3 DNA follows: TGTGCCAGCAGTTTGTACAAAAGGGCTAGCGGAAACCAAGAGACCCAGTACTTC.

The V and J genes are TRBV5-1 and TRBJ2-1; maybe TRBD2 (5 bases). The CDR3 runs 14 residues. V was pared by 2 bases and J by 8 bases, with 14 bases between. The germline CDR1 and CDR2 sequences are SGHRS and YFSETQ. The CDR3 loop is CASSFSGIGDEQFF. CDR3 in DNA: TGCGCCAGCAGCTTCTCCGGGATTGGGGATGAGCAGTTCTTC.

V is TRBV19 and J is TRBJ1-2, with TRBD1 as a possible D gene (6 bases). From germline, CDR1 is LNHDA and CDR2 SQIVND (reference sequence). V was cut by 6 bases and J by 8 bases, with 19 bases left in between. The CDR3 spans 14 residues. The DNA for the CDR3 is TGTGCCAGTAGCCCCACAGACAGGAATTACGGCTACACCTTC. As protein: CASSPTDRNYGYTF.

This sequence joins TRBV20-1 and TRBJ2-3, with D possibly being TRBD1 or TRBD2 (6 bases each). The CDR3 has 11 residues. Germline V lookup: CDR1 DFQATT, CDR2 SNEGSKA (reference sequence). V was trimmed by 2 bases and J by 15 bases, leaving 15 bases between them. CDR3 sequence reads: CSARISGGGYF. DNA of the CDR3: TGCAGTGCTAGAATCTCCGGGGGCGGCTATTTT.

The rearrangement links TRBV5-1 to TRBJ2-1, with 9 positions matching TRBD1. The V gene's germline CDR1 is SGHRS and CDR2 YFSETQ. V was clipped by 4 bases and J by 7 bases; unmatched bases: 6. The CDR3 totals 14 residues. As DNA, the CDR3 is TGCGCCAGCAGCCCACAGGGGGCCGGGAATGAGCAGTTCTTC. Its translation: CASSPQGAGNEQFF.

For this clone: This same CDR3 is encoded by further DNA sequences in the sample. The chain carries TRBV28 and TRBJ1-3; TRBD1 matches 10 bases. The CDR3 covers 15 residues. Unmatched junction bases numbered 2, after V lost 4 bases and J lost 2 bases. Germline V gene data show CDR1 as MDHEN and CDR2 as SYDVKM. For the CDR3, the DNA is TGTGCCAGCAGTTCTGGGACAGGGGCTGGAAACACCATATATTTT. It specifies CASSSGTGAGNTIYF.

CDR3 protein: CASSWEGDEQFF. CDR3 DNA sequence: TGTGCCAGCAGTTGGGAGGGGGACGAGCAGTTCTTC. This chain links TRBV6-1 with TRBJ2-1; a possible D gene is TRBD2 (7 bases). Germline V lookup: CDR1 MNHNS, CDR2 SASEGT. The CDR3 totals 12 residues. V gave up 5 bases and J gave up 10 bases, with 12 bases separating them.

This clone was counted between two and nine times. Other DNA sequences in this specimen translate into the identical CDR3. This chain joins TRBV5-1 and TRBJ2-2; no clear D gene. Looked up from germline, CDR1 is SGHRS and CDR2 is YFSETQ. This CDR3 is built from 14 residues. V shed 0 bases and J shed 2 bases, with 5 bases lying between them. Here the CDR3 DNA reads TGCGCCAGCAGCTTGGCCGATAACACCGGGGAGCTGTTTTTT. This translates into CASSLADNTGELFF.

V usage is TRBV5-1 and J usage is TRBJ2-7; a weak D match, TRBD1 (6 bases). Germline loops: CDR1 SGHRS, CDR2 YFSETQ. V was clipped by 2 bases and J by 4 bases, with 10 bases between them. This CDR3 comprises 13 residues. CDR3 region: CASSFGGRYEQYF. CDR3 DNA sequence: TGCGCCAGCAGCTTTGGGGGCAGGTACGAGCAGTACTTC.